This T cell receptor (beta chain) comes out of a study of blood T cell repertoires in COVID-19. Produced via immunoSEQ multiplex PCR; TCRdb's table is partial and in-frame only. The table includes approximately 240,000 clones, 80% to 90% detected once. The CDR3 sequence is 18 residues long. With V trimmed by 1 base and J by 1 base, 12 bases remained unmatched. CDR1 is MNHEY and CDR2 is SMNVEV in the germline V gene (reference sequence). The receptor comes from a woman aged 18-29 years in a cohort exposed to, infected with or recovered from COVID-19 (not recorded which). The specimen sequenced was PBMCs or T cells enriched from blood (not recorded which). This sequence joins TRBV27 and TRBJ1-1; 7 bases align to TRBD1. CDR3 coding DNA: TGTGCCAGCAGTTTATTGGGCACATCACAGGGGTGGAACACTGAAGCTTTCTTT. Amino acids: CASSLLGTSQGWNTEAFF.